These 5 T cell receptor beta chains came from one sample sequenced in a study of OX40 agonist ivuxolimab in advanced cancers. Generated by immunoSEQ multiplex PCR, the TCRdb table keeps only in-frame clones and is missing some. This table holds roughly 130,000 clones, over 85% found once. Here the sequenced sample was CD4+ or CD8+ T cells sorted from blood, taken in a trial of the OX40 agonist ivuxolimab. The receptors come from an adult with an advanced solid tumor such as melanoma, head and neck, liver or kidney cancer.

The genes are TRBV18 and TRBJ1-6; D is unclear. Trimming left V 0 bases short and J 7 bases short, with 10 bases between. Germline loops: CDR1 KGHSH, CDR2 LQKENI. The CDR3 is 15 residues long. The CDR3 nucleotides are TGTGCCAGCTCACCACCGACAAGCACGAATTCACCCCTCCACTTT. Protein: CASSPPTSTNSPLHF.

This clone was detected once. The gene calls are TRBV28 and TRBJ2-3; weak D call: TRBD2 (5 bases). Germline V lookup: CDR1 MDHEN, CDR2 SYDVKM. Trimming removed 6 bases at V and 4 bases at J, with 8 bases between. The CDR3 spans 12 residues. The CDR3 DNA follows: TGTGCCAGCAGGGGTAGCGCAGATACGCAGTATTTT. It specifies CASRGSADTQYF.

The chain uses TRBV5-1 and TRBJ1-2; perhaps TRBD1 as D (6 bases). The CDR3 runs to 16 residues. Trimming removed 0 bases from V and 1 base from J, with 13 bases in between. Germline V gene data show CDR1 as SGHRS and CDR2 as YFSETQ. CDR3 region: CASSLGTVPFNYGYTF. The CDR3 coding sequence is TGCGCCAGCAGCTTGGGGACAGTACCTTTTAACTATGGCTACACCTTC.

This chain connects TRBV11-2 to TRBJ2-4; weak D call: TRBD2 (7 bases). V lost 6 bases to trimming and J lost 8 bases, with 17 bases between them. The CDR3 length is 14 residues. Germline CDR1 is SGHAT and CDR2 is FQNNGV. CDR3 in amino acids: CASSSGGRVDIQYF. The CDR3 DNA reads as TGTGCCAGCAGTTCGGGGGGCCGGGTAGACATTCAGTACTTC.

This chain joins TRBV28 and TRBJ2-6; TRBD1 is a possible D gene (6 bases). CDR3 length: 15 residues. V was shortened by 7 bases and J by 0 bases, with 10 bases between the two germline ends. Germline V gene sequence: CDR1 MDHEN, CDR2 SYDVKM. CDR3 DNA: TGTGCCAGCAACACAGGGTTCTCTGGGGCCAACGTCCTGACTTTC. Amino acids: CASNTGFSGANVLTF.